The present T cell receptor beta chain was sequenced within a study of glioma-infiltrating T cells. Amplification of TCR alpha and beta CDR3 regions from RNA used iRepertoire nested multiplex PCR. TCRdb itself ran the multiplex PCR reads through MiXCR, one entry per CDR3 protein. The table includes 150,000 or so distinct CDR3 sequences, about two fifths detected once. This CDR3 spans 12 amino acids. Trimming left V 9 bases short and J 2 bases short, with 9 bases between. Germline V gives CDR1 KGHDR, CDR2 SFDVKD. Sequenced input: glioma tissue, nonneoplastic brain tissue, or PBMCs (not recorded which). The receptor comes from a human donor with low-grade glioma or glioblastoma, undergoing nonglioma brain surgery, or in good health (not recorded which). This chain links TRBV24-1 with TRBJ1-2, with TRBD1 as a possible D gene (6 bases). The CDR3 sequence: CATQDRNYGYTF. The CDR3 DNA reads as TGTGCCACCCAGGACAGAAACTATGGCTACACCTTC.